This T cell receptor (beta chain) comes out of a study of sequential checkpoint blockade in melanoma. Study as a whole: After both sequences, patients received maintenance nivolumab. DNA from over 80 pretreatment tumor samples underwent TCRβ immunosequencing.

Sequencing was performed with immunoSEQ multiplex PCR; in TCRdb, only in-frame clones are kept and a portion is missing. The profile shows roughly 2,000 clones, about a quarter of them singletons. This clone is categorized as medium-sized (0.01 to 0.1%). Its specificity is not known. Whole-study findings and limits: Response in arm A was associated with pretreatment TIL clonality.

Treatment meaning: randomized to nivolumab then ipilimumab (arm A) or the reverse (arm B). The sequence was collected from a human donor with melanoma. Source: tumor tissue (inferred from file names), taken from a patient given nivolumab and ipilimumab in sequence.

CDR3 in DNA: TGTGCCAGCAGCCCGGAGGGGGGGGCGACTAACTATGGCTACACCTTC. Translated, it gives CASSPEGGATNYGYTF. This chain connects TRBV9 to TRBJ1-2; D possibly corresponds to TRBD1 (6 bases). Germline CDR1 is SGDLS and CDR2 is YYNGEE. The CDR3 extends over 16 amino acids. V was cut by 4 bases and J by 0 bases, with 16 bases left in between.